This TCR beta chain was identified during a study of breast tumors, draining lymph nodes, adjacent tissues (dated by TCRdb to 2015 to 2016). About the full investigation: The study compared TCR beta repertoires across tumor, adjacent nontumor tissue and axillary lymph nodes from breast cancer patients. In human breast cancer, the study set out to evaluate how tumor, surrounding tissue and draining lymph node repertoires relate to one another and whether T cells may move between these sites.

Results the study describes overall, beyond this receptor: Tumor T-cell repertoires showed less diversity than lymph node repertoires and more diversity than nontumor tissue repertoires, and tumor T-cell repertoires showed preferential V and J gene usage. Rather than being directly demonstrated, the conclusion that tumor T cells originate in lymph nodes was presented as consistent with a hypothesis. The similarity between tumor and nontumor tissue repertoires was significantly greater in luminal-like breast cancer than in basal-like breast cancer. The data were considered consistent with most tumor T cells being derived from the lymph node and subsequently expanding within tumor tissue.

There are 16 amino acids in the CDR3, from cysteine to phenylalanine inclusive. The sequence is cut down to CDR3 DNA, 48 bases in frame from base 1. Trimming leaves V shorter by 0 bases and J shorter by 3 bases, with the junction holding 5 bases beyond the gene matches. The CDR1 and CDR2 encoded by the germline V gene are SGHDT and YYEEEE. TCRdb records Illumina HiSeq 2000 as the sequencer. Multiplex PCR amplification was used to generate the TCR beta chain libraries. The amplified TCR beta chain products were analyzed by high-throughput sequencing. TCRdb itself trimmed the public reads at Q25 with fastp, ran MiXCR and retained productive beta chains. Each entry is one CDR3 protein sequence, shown with its most common DNA and genes. The sample table contains 150,000 to 200,000 distinct CDR3 sequences; only one count was recorded for 30% to 35% of them. Less than 4% of the sample is held by the ten biggest clonotypes.

Regarding this clonotype: The specificity of this receptor is unknown. Base-call qualities are not available, and no considerably larger clone is one nucleotide away.

The axillary draining lymph nodes of breast cancer patients were the source of the lymph node samples. The receptor chain draws on TRBV5-6 and TRBJ2-2, with 7 middle bases fitting TRBD1. The receptor was derived from a female donor with breast cancer. Some clones in this sample may be carry-over from other donors' samples. The source material was axillary lymph node tissue. The sequenced DNA: TGTGCCAGCAGCTTGGGCCAGGGGGTCTACACCGGGGAGCTGTTTTTT. The resulting protein is CASSLGQGVYTGELFF.